These T cell receptor beta chains were read from a single sample in a study of OX40 agonist ivuxolimab in advanced cancers. Measured with immunoSEQ multiplex PCR; TCRdb has only the in-frame clones, and not every one. The sample includes 55,000 to 75,000 clones, about four fifths seen only once; the top ten take around 2.1%. Here the sequenced sample was CD4+ or CD8+ T cells sorted from blood, taken in a trial of the OX40 agonist ivuxolimab. The receptor source for this set is an adult with an advanced solid tumor such as melanoma, head and neck, liver or kidney cancer. CDR3s include the opening cysteine and the closing phenylalanine or tryptophan. A D gene is named only where the DNA matches it firmly. The size field is filled for only some rows; it gives once, few, many or a size class.

TRBD1	TRBV9	TRBJ1-1	few	TGTGCCAGCAGCGTAAGGGAGGGGGCCGAAGCTTTCTTT	CASSVREGAEAFF
.	TRBV27	TRBJ2-1	.	TGTGCCAGACGATCGAACCCACAGGGCTCATATCCCCTTGATAATGAGCAGTTCTTC	CARRSNPQGSYPLDNEQFF
TRBD1	TRBV2	TRBJ2-5	once	TGTGCCAGCAGGCCTACCGGGACAGGGGAAGAGACCCAGTACTTC	CASRPTGTGEETQYF
.	TRBV19	TRBJ1-2	.	TGTGCCAGTAGTATTCCGGGGGGAGGCGACTATGGCTACACCTTC	CASSIPGGGDYGYTF
.	TRBV6-6	TRBJ2-5	.	TGTGCCAGCAGTTGGGGACTCAGACAAGAGACCCAGTACTTC	CASSWGLRQETQYF
.	TRBV4-1	TRBJ2-1	once	TGCGCCAGCAGCCAAGGTTTCGCAGGATGGACAGTCAGGAATGAGCAGTTCTTC	CASSQGFAGWTVRNEQFF
TRBD1	TRBV6-1	TRBJ2-7	.	TGTGCCAGCAGTGATCGGACAGGGGGCCTCAACGAGCAGTACTTC	CASSDRTGGLNEQYF
.	TRBV5-4	TRBJ2-7	.	TGTGCCAGCACTATGGGGGGCGGCCCCTACGAGCAGTACTTC	CASTMGGGPYEQYF
TRBD2	TRBV5-4	TRBJ2-4	.	TGTGCCAGCAGCGACAGACTAGCGGGAGCCGGAAACATTCAGTACTTC	CASSDRLAGAGNIQYF
.	TRBV30	TRBJ2-7	.	TGTGCCTACACGATCGGGGCCACCTACGAGCAGTACTTC	CAYTIGATYEQYF
TRBD1	TRBV5-1	TRBJ1-1	.	TGCGCCAGCAGCTTGGCCAGGGACAGCTCTTACATGAACACTGAAGCTTTCTTT	CASSLARDSSYMNTEAFF
.	TRBV5-1	TRBJ2-3	.	TGCGCCAGCAGGACTGCGCCAGCCAGCACAGATACGCAGTATTTT	CASRTAPASTDTQYF
TRBD1	TRBV15	TRBJ1-6	.	TGTGCCACCAGCAGGGCACCCCAGGGGGTAAATTCACCCCTCCACTTT	CATSRAPQGVNSPLHF
.	TRBV5-1	TRBJ2-1	.	TGCGCCAGCAGCTTGGCCAGGAATGAGCAGTTCTTC	CASSLARNEQFF
.	TRBV5-1	TRBJ1-4	.	TGCGCCAGCAGCCCCGGGGGGAGTAATGAAAAACTGTTTTTT	CASSPGGSNEKLFF
.	TRBV5-6	TRBJ2-7	.	TGTGCCAGCAGCTTGCGCCTGACAGTCCGCTCCTACGAGCAGTACTTC	CASSLRLTVRSYEQYF
.	TRBV20-1	TRBJ2-3	.	TGCAGTGCAGCAGGGGCAGATACGCAGTATTTT	CSAAGADTQYF
.	TRBV6-1	TRBJ1-1	.	TGTGCCAGCAGTGAAGCCTACGACAGGGAAGCTTTCTTT	CASSEAYDREAFF
TRBD2	TRBV7-6	TRBJ2-5	.	TGTGCCAGCAGCTTTGGACTAGCGGGGTCCCAAGAGACCCAGTACTTC	CASSFGLAGSQETQYF
TRBD2	TRBV7-3	TRBJ2-1	.	TGTGCCAGCAGCCAACTCGCGGGAGCTTACAATGAGCAGTTCTTC	CASSQLAGAYNEQFF
TRBD1	TRBV19	TRBJ1-2	.	TGTGCCAGTAGCCGGGACAGAGGGAACTATGGCTACACCTTC	CASSRDRGNYGYTF
TRBD1	TRBV6-1	TRBJ1-1	.	TGTGCCAGCAGACCCGGGACAGGGAGCGACACTGAAGCTTTCTTT	CASRPGTGSDTEAFF
.	TRBV5-4	TRBJ1-2	.	TGTGCCAGCAGCTTTAAGTTCGCTATCGGTGGCTACACCTTC	CASSFKFAIGGYTF
TRBD1	TRBV18	TRBJ1-1	.	TGTGCCAGCTCACCCCCGTGGACAGGGCTAGGGGTAGCTTTCTTT	CASSPPWTGLGVAFF
.	TRBV6-1	TRBJ2-7	.	TGTGCCAGCCTATCTAGCGTTACCTACGAGCAGTACTTC	CASLSSVTYEQYF
.	TRBV2	TRBJ2-1	.	TGTGCCAGCAGGGACTTAGCTCCATACAATGAGCAGTTCTTC	CASRDLAPYNEQFF
.	TRBV7-2	TRBJ2-1	.	TGTGCCAGCAGCTACCAGGGGAATGCAATCCCTGAGCAGTTCTTC	CASSYQGNAIPEQFF
TRBD2	TRBV19	TRBJ2-7	.	TGTGCCAGTAGTATAGGGCTAGCGGGAGAAGGCTACGAGCAGTACTTC	CASSIGLAGEGYEQYF
TRBD2	TRBV2	TRBJ2-7	.	TGTGCCAGCAATTGGGGGACTAGCGGGACTCTAGGTCGCTTCTACGAGCAGTACTTC	CASNWGTSGTLGRFYEQYF
.	TRBV2	TRBJ1-1	.	TGTGCCAGCTCCCGTCAGGACACTGAAGCTTTCTTT	CASSRQDTEAFF
.	TRBV19	TRBJ1-2	.	TGTGCCAGTAGTATTGAGGCAGGGAGTCCGTATGGCTACACCTTC	CASSIEAGSPYGYTF
.	TRBV6-1	TRBJ1-2	.	TGTGCCAGCAGTGATCTTGGCGGATCTAACTATGGCTACACCTTC	CASSDLGGSNYGYTF
.	TRBV5-1	TRBJ1-3	.	TGCGCCAGCAGCTCTACAGTCAGCTCTGGAAACACCATATATTTT	CASSSTVSSGNTIYF
TRBD2	TRBV5-4	TRBJ2-1	few	TGTGCCAGCAGCTTGAGCGCGGGAGGGCCCAATGAGCAGTTCTTC	CASSLSAGGPNEQFF
.	TRBV6-6	TRBJ1-1	.	TGTGCCAGCAGTAAGGGACACACAGGGAGCACTGAAGCTTTCTTT	CASSKGHTGSTEAFF
.	TRBV4-1	TRBJ2-3	.	TGCGCCAGCAGCGTGGGACGGCGAGTAGGGTATACGCAGTATTTT	CASSVGRRVGYTQYF
.	TRBV6-5	TRBJ1-5	few	TGTGCCAGCAGCTCCCGTTCTAGGGGGAGTCAGCCCCAGCATTTT	CASSSRSRGSQPQHF
TRBD1	TRBV6-5	TRBJ1-2	.	TGTGCCAGCAGATCCGGACAGGGAAGGGGCCACACCTTC	CASRSGQGRGHTF
TRBD1	TRBV30	TRBJ1-1	.	TGTGCCTGGAGGGCCGGGACAGTTAACACTGAAGCTTTCTTT	CAWRAGTVNTEAFF
TRBD1	TRBV4-3	TRBJ1-4	.	TGCGCCAGCAGCCAAGTGGGACAGGGGAATGAAAAACTGTTTTTT	CASSQVGQGNEKLFF
.	TRBV21-1	TRBJ2-7	.	TGTGCCAGCAGCAAAGTAGGGACAGGGGGCTACGAGCAGTACTTC	CASSKVGTGGYEQYF
.	TRBV4-1	TRBJ2-3	.	TGCGCCAGCAGCCAAGATCTGGGGCCTAGCACAGATACGCAGTATTTT	CASSQDLGPSTDTQYF
.	TRBV12-5	TRBJ2-2	.	TGTGCTAGTGGTTTGGCGGTACTAGGGAGGACCGGGGAGCTGTTTTTT	CASGLAVLGRTGELFF
TRBD2	TRBV9	TRBJ2-7	.	TGTGCCAGCAGCGTAGGACTAGCGGGCTCCTACGAGCAGTACTTC	CASSVGLAGSYEQYF